One T cell receptor (beta chain) is described in this entry. The data stem from a study of CD8 T cells in Susac syndrome. The germline CDR1 and CDR2 sequences are LGHDT and YNNKEL (reference sequence). The V gene lost 2 bases and the J gene lost 5 bases, with 12 bases spanning the gap. The CDR3 covers 14 residues. RNA was extracted with the RNeasy kit, and a quantity of roughly 0.45 to 1 ug was reverse transcribed using random hexamers. An immunoSEQ multiplex PCR generated amplified TCR beta CDR3 products spanning 54 Vbeta and 13 Jbeta. From the immunoSEQ multiplex PCR reads, TCRdb called clonotypes with MiXCR, one entry per CDR3 protein. Among 150,000 to 200,000 distinct CDR3 sequences listed, over 85% were seen once. Controls were healthy donors (matched for age and sex). The authors negatively isolated CD8+ and CD4+ T cells and FACS-enriched TEMRA cells.

Sequenced: CD4+ T cells from PBMCs. The receptor's source is a human donor in good health. V and J are TRBV3-1 and TRBJ2-5; D not certain. The CDR3: CASSQHGRTETQYF. The CDR3 DNA is TGTGCCAGCAGCCAACACGGTCGGACGGAGACCCAGTACTTC.